This is a list of T cell receptor beta chains from one sample in a study of long-term antiretroviral therapy in people with HIV. TCRdb keeps only in-frame clones here, not all; method: immunoSEQ multiplex PCR. The sample shows more than 35,000 clones, approximately 85% of them seen only once. Sequencing was performed on unsorted PBMCs, taken 2.2 years after starting antiretroviral therapy. These receptors all come from a young man with HIV. Each CDR3 is given with its conserved first and last residue.

j_call v_call cdr3_aa
TRBJ2-5 TRBV5-1 CASSWSGGLGETQYF
TRBJ1-1 TRBV4-3 CASSQVPHFTQGWDTEAFF
TRBJ2-3 TRBV4-1 CASSHPQGASPSTDTQYF
TRBJ2-3 TRBV6-6 CASSPHGDTQYF
TRBJ1-2 TRBV6-5 CASSTLTGGPRSLTF
TRBJ2-1 TRBV29-1 CSARLVSYNEQFF
TRBJ2-7 TRBV23-1 CASSRRAYEQYF
TRBJ2-7 TRBV4-1 CASSQEPDSSYEQYF
TRBJ1-5 TRBV7-2 CASSFSLDQPQHF
TRBJ2-5 TRBV29-1 CSVARRLSQETQYF
TRBJ1-1 TRBV7-9 CASSSNGNTEAFF
TRBJ1-5 TRBV9 CASSVGPGGNQPQHF
TRBJ2-1 TRBV7-3 CASSLLPGREQFF
TRBJ2-7 TRBV11-2 CASSLGTDYYEQYF
TRBJ2-2 TRBV25-1 CASSGGQGRAGELFF
TRBJ2-2 TRBV15 CATKEDSGGATGELFF
TRBJ1-2 TRBV11-2 CASSFGPAYGYTF
TRBJ2-5 TRBV11-2 CASSSHWDLLGVPQYF
TRBJ2-7 TRBV5-1 CASSGLAGSVGYEQYF
TRBJ2-2 TRBV6-4 CASSDGTLTGELFF
TRBJ1-5 TRBV29-1 CSVGGINQPQHF
TRBJ2-3 TRBV5-4 CASSGGGLAGEGTQYF
TRBJ2-7 TRBV28 CASSLMGPHYEQYF
TRBJ2-1 TRBV6-5 CASSYGTGSNEQFF
TRBJ1-1 TRBV10-1 CAGKTGRNTEAFF
TRBJ2-3 TRBV19 CASSLFGTGSTDTQYF
TRBJ2-3 TRBV6-1 CASRKWSSTDTQYF
TRBJ1-1 TRBV29-1 CSVGPGVGEAFF
TRBJ1-1 TRBV12-5 CASGSLMNTEAFF
TRBJ1-1 TRBV20-1 CSARGAFEAFF
TRBJ1-2 TRBV2 CATRRDNYGYTF
TRBJ1-1 TRBV10-3 CAIMGGPGEAFF
TRBJ1-2 TRBV5-1 CASSPEPRGHGYTF
TRBJ1-3 TRBV29-1 CSGGDSGNTIYF
TRBJ1-1 TRBV7-3 CASSLMGGTNTEAFF
TRBJ1-2 TRBV9 CASSVSGSDPYGYTF
TRBJ2-1 TRBV28 CASSSLAGGSYNEQFF
TRBJ2-1 TRBV13 CASSDQTDNEQFF
TRBJ1-5 TRBV28 CASRGRVYSNQPQHF
TRBJ1-4 TRBV27 CASSIQGADEKLFF
TRBJ1-2 TRBV27 CASSFGRVSLNYGYTF
TRBJ2-1 TRBV5-6 CASSLGTGGINEQFF
TRBJ2-4 TRBV10-1 CASSDGLGNIQYF
TRBJ2-3 TRBV4-1 CASSQDLSGASTDTQYF
TRBJ2-2 TRBV7-7 CASSATPGQATTGELFF
TRBJ1-1 TRBV6-5 CASSSDRVSFTEAFF
TRBJ1-4 TRBV11-2 CASSSGQDGPFNEKLFF
TRBJ1-1 TRBV18 CASSPDRTLNTEAFF
TRBJ2-7 TRBV29-1 CSVELALADSYEQYF
TRBJ2-5 TRBV7-7 CASSQGLAGETQYF
TRBJ2-3 TRBV27 CASSSGGPDTQYF
TRBJ1-3 TRBV4-2 CASSHWGNTIYF
TRBJ1-5 TRBV7-2 CASSLGSGVGYQPQHF
TRBJ2-7 TRBV29-1 CSGGESYEQYF